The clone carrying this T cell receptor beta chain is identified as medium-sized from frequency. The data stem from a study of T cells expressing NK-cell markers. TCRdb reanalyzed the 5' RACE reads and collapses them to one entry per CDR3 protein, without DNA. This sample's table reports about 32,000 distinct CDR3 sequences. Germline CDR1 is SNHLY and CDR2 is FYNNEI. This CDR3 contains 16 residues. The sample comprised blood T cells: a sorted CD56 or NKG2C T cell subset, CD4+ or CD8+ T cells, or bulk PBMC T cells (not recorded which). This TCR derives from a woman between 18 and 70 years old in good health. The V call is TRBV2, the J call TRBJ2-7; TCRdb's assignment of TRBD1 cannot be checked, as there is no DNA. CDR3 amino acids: CASSFAPGQESYEQYF.